Presented here are 26 T cell receptor beta chains from one specimen sequenced in a study of T-cell memory formation after mild COVID-19. One entry per CDR3 protein results from TCRdb running MiXCR on the 5' RACE reads. Among about 190,000 distinct CDR3 sequences listed, about 20% were seen once. Sequenced input: PBMCs or a T cell subset sorted from them (not recorded which). The source is an adult woman who had mild COVID-19 (a few samples of this study predate the infection). Cell type and time point are not known.

This rearrangement joins TRBV7-8 to TRBJ2-1, with D uncertain. The germline V and J ends were trimmed by 2 bases and 0 bases, with 8 bases remaining between them. Germline V gene data show CDR1 as SGHVS and CDR2 as FQNEAQ. The CDR3 length is 15 residues. The CDR3 is CASSLMVSSYNEQFF. As DNA, the CDR3 is TGTGCCAGCAGCTTAATGGTCAGCTCCTACAATGAGCAGTTCTTC. The full variable domain, rest sourced from reference TRBV7-8 and TRBJ2-1, is GAGVSQSPRYKVAKRGQDVALRCDPISGHVSLFWYQQALGQGPEFLTYFQNEAQLDKSGLPSDRFFAERPEGSVSTLKIQRTQQEDSAVYLCASSLMVSSYNEQFFGPGTRLTVL.

The chain recombines TRBV20-1 with TRBJ1-1; D call uncertain. Germline assignment: CDR1 DFQATT and CDR2 SNEGSKA (reference sequence). Trimming took off 3 bases at V and 5 bases at J, with 7 bases between the two ends. The CDR3 runs 11 residues. DNA for the CDR3: TGCAGTGCTAGCACTTCTACTGAAGCTTTCTTT. This codes for CSASTSTEAFF.

This clonotype was recorded a few times. The J gene is TRBJ1-6, the V gene TRBV11-2; perhaps TRBD1 as D (5 bases). This CDR3 has 14 amino acids. Between the trimmed V and J ends, which lost 5 bases and 10 bases, there was a span of 15 bases. Germline CDR1 reads SGHAT; CDR2 reads FQNNGV. CDR3 nucleotides: TGTGCCAGCAGCCGGGCGACAGTCGAATCACCCCTCCACTTT. It translates to CASSRATVESPLHF. The full variable domain, its missing parts supplied by reference TRBV11-2 and TRBJ1-6, is EAGVAQSPRYKIIEKRQSVAFWCNPISGHATLYWYQQILGQGPKLLIQFQNNGVVDDSQLPKDRFSAERLKGVDSTLKIQPAKLEDSAVYLCASSRATVESPLHFGNGTRLTVT.

This clonotype showed up just once. This chain connects TRBV11-1 to TRBJ2-7; maybe TRBD2 (5 bases). Germline-derived CDR1 and CDR2 are SGHAT and FQDESV (reference sequence). This CDR3 is built from 15 residues. Trimming cost V 1 base and J 3 bases, with 13 bases left between them. Written as DNA, the CDR3 is TGTGCCAGCAGCTTAGTCCGGGGATCCCTCTACGAGCAGTACTTC. Translating gives CASSLVRGSLYEQYF. Using reference TRBV11-1 and TRBJ2-7 for the parts outside the CDR3, the full variable domain is EAEVAQSPRYKITEKSQAVAFWCDPISGHATLYWYRQILGQGPELLVQFQDESVVDDSQLPKDRFSAERLKGVDSTLKIQPAELGDSAMYLCASSLVRGSLYEQYFGPGTRLTVT.

This clonotype was observed a handful of times. CDR3 amino acids: CATYSGSLDEQFF. In nucleotides, the CDR3 is TGTGCCACCTATAGCGGGAGTTTGGATGAGCAGTTCTTC. The chain uses TRBV10-3 and TRBJ2-1; 9 nucleotides line up with TRBD2. With 10 bases clipped from V and 8 bases from J, the junction kept 9 bases outside the gene matches. The CDR3 consists of 13 residues. CDR1 and CDR2 (germline): ENHRY, SYGVKD.

The DNA for the CDR3 is TGTGCCAGCAGCGTAGCTCAGGGTAATGAAGCTTTCTTT. Amino acids: CASSVAQGNEAFF. The chain recombines TRBV9 with TRBJ1-1, with D perhaps matching TRBD1 (5 bases). Germline V gene data show CDR1 as SGDLS and CDR2 as YYNGEE. The CDR3 spans 13 residues. The V end was cut by 0 bases, the J end by 7 bases, with 10 bases between.

This clonotype was recorded a few times. The DNA for the CDR3 is TGTGCCAGCAGTTCCGACAGGAACGTAATGAAGTTCTTC. Translation gives CASSSDRNVMKFF. This chain uses TRBV12-3 or TRBV12-4 with TRBJ2-1; TRBD1 might be the D (6 bases). The V end lost 4 bases, the J end lost 14 bases, and 18 bases lay between the germline ends. The CDR3 consists of 13 residues.

This clonotype has just a few counts. This chain uses TRBV6-5 with TRBJ1-1; TRBD1 aligns across 9 bases. The CDR3 spans 16 residues. CDR1 and CDR2 from the germline V gene are MNHEY and SVGAGI. J was trimmed by 4 bases and V by 3 bases; bases with no gene match: 9. CDR3 sequence (DNA): TGTGCCAGCAGTTATAGGGGGACAGGGCCGGGCACTGAAGCTTTCTTT. Protein sequence: CASSYRGTGPGTEAFF.

This clonotype occurred a few times. The chain is built from TRBV5-1 and TRBJ2-3, with D hard to call. Trimming removed 5 bases from V and 2 bases from J, with 15 bases in between. This CDR3 is built from 15 residues. Looked up from germline, CDR1 is SGHRS and CDR2 is YFSETQ. This chain's CDR3 is CASSGVDVPTDTQYF. In DNA, the CDR3 is TGCGCCAGCAGTGGAGTGGATGTCCCCACAGATACGCAGTATTTT.

The V gene is TRBV7-9, the J gene TRBJ1-1, with D maybe TRBD1 (6 bases). The V end was cut by 5 bases, the J end by 0 bases, with 19 bases between. The germline CDR1 and CDR2 sequences are SEHNR and FQNEAQ (reference sequence). The CDR3 is made up of 17 amino acids. CDR3 DNA: TGTGCCAGCAGCCTATGGCAGGGGTCCGCGATGAACACTGAAGCTTTCTTT. The encoded protein is CASSLWQGSAMNTEAFF.

This clonotype has more than one count but fewer than ten. This chain connects TRBV6-5 to TRBJ2-3; 9 nucleotides match TRBD1. The germline CDR1 and CDR2 sequences are MNHEY and SVGAGI. Unmatched junction bases numbered 8, after V lost 6 bases and J lost 4 bases. This CDR3 spans 15 amino acids. The chain's CDR3 is CASRTEGQGADTQYF. The CDR3 coding sequence is TGTGCCAGCAGAACGGAGGGACAGGGAGCAGATACGCAGTATTTT.

V gene TRBV20-1 combines with J gene TRBJ2-7; 8 nucleotides line up with TRBD2. Per the germline V gene, CDR1 is DFQATT and CDR2 is SNEGSKA (reference sequence). Trimming removed 2 bases from V and 1 base from J; junction bases left unmatched: 4. CDR3 length equals 14 residues. CDR3 nucleotide sequence: TGCAGTGCTAGAATCTCGGGGGGGTCCTACGAGCAGTACTTC. It is translated as CSARISGGSYEQYF.

The chain has TRBV2 and TRBJ2-7, with 7 bases aligning to TRBD1. The J segment lost 5 bases and the V segment lost 2 bases, leaving 9 bases of the junction unmatched. From germline, CDR1 is SNHLY and CDR2 FYNNEI. CDR3 size: 15 residues. The CDR3 protein is CASSEITGQGDEQYF. The CDR3 nucleotides read TGTGCCAGCAGTGAAATCACCGGGCAGGGGGACGAGCAGTACTTC.

The gene calls are TRBV7-9 and TRBJ2-3; possibly TRBD1 for D (6 bases). Trimming pared 5 bases from V and 2 bases from J, leaving 14 bases between. CDR1 and CDR2 (germline): SEHNR, FQNEAQ (reference sequence). CDR3 length equals 15 residues. The CDR3 protein is CASSPDSYNTDTQYF. The CDR3 DNA sequence: TGTGCCAGCAGCCCGGACAGTTACAACACAGATACGCAGTATTTT.

This clonotype came up a few times. The chain is built from TRBV7-2 and TRBJ2-7; 8 bases are a match to TRBD2. The CDR3 consists of 14 residues. Germline values: CDR1 SGHTA, CDR2 FQGNSA. Trimming cost V 4 bases and J 0 bases; bases outside gene matches: 2. CDR3 nucleotide sequence: TGTGCCAGCAGCTCTAGCGGGCACTCCTACGAGCAGTACTTC. Protein sequence: CASSSSGHSYEQYF.

Only a few counts were recorded for this clonotype. The gene calls are TRBV4-1 and TRBJ1-1; TRBD1 matches 7 bases. The CDR3 is 14 amino acids. Germline CDR1 is MGHRA and CDR2 is YSYEKL. The trim removed 2 bases at V and 9 bases at J, leaving 9 bases unmatched. CDR3 nucleotides: TGCGCCAGCAGCCAATTAACAGGGGCCGGCCAAGCTTTCTTT. Its protein is CASSQLTGAGQAFF.

This sequence joins TRBV4-1 and TRBJ1-1; a possible D gene is TRBD1 (6 bases). V was shortened by 4 bases and J by 7 bases, with 13 bases between the two germline ends. The CDR3 has 13 residues. Germline V gives CDR1 MGHRA, CDR2 YSYEKL. The CDR3 here is CASSPGGAVEAFF. CDR3 bases: TGCGCCAGCAGCCCGGGGGGGGCGGTTGAAGCTTTCTTT.

This clonotype has a handful of counts. The chain joins TRBV7-9 to TRBJ2-6; weak D call: TRBD1 (6 bases). There are 16 residues in the CDR3. Trimming shortened V by 5 bases and J by 0 bases, and 11 bases separated the two germline ends. The germline gives CDR1 SEHNR, CDR2 FQNEAQ (reference sequence). The CDR3 DNA follows: TGTGCCAGCAGCACGCACAGGGTCTCTGGGGCCAACGTCCTGACTTTC. Residues: CASSTHRVSGANVLTF.

This sequence joins TRBV10-3 and TRBJ2-5, with D possibly TRBD1 on 6 matching bases. Trimming removed 2 bases from V and 5 bases from J, with 12 bases in between. This CDR3 region has 14 residues. Germline CDR1 and CDR2: ENHRY and SYGVKD. The DNA for the CDR3 is TGTGCCATCAGTGAGGAACAGGGTAGGGAGACCCAGTACTTC. Translation: CAISEEQGRETQYF.

This clonotype has just a few counts. The chain is built from TRBV5-6 and TRBJ2-7, with 8 bases lining up with TRBD2. The CDR3 sequence is 15 residues long. Per the germline V gene, CDR1 is SGHDT and CDR2 is YYEEEE. The junction had 12 bases not matched to a gene; V was cut back by 6 bases and J by 4 bases. CDR3 nucleotides: TGTGCCAGCACCCTGGACAGCGGGAGTCGGTACGAGCAGTACTTC. Translating gives CASTLDSGSRYEQYF.

For this clonotype: Sequence at one end of the junction differs from germline and may be a read error. This chain connects TRBV19 to TRBJ2-5; 8 positions agree with TRBD1. Germline CDR1 reads LNHDA; CDR2 reads SQIVND (reference sequence). There are 15 residues in the CDR3. The CDR3 nucleotides read TGTGCCAGTAGTTTAGACAGGGGAAATAAAGAGACCCAGTACTTC. The encoded protein is CASSLDRGNKETQYF.

The J gene is TRBJ2-1, the V gene TRBV29-1; 7 nucleotides align to TRBD2. Germline loops: CDR1 SQVTM, CDR2 ANQGSEA. The CDR3 spans 16 residues. Germline trimming cut 4 bases from V and 1 base from J; bases unmatched to any gene: 10. The CDR3 DNA reads as TGCAGCGTTGCCGAAGCGGGATCGACATCCTACAATGAGCAGTTCTTC. Translated: CSVAEAGSTSYNEQFF.

This clonotype has only a few counts. The CDR3 DNA reads TGTGCCATCAGTCCGAGGAGTTCAACTTTGGGAGAGACCCAGTACTTC. This encodes CAISPRSSTLGETQYF. The chain carries TRBV10-3 and TRBJ2-5; D unclear. Germline assignment: CDR1 ENHRY and CDR2 SYGVKD. The CDR3 length is 16 residues. The V end lost 5 bases, the J end lost 4 bases, and 20 bases lay between the germline ends.

The J gene is TRBJ2-1, the V gene TRBV2; 13 bases are shared with TRBD2. Trimming cost V 3 bases and J 8 bases; bases outside gene matches: 7. This CDR3 has 16 residues. From germline, CDR1 is SNHLY and CDR2 FYNNEI. CDR3 in DNA: TGTGCCAGCAGTGACCTACTAGCGGGAGGGCCAGATGAGCAGTTCTTC. Its protein is CASSDLLAGGPDEQFF.

This chain joins TRBV20-1 and TRBJ2-3; unclear D gene. Per germline, CDR1 DFQATT and CDR2 SNEGSKA (reference sequence). V was shortened by 1 base and J by 5 bases, with 10 bases between the two germline ends. This CDR3 comprises 13 residues. The CDR3 bases are TGCAGTGCTAGAGGGGCTAGTCGAGATACGCAGTATTTT. Protein product: CSARGASRDTQYF.

A single count supports this clonotype. V and J are TRBV10-3 and TRBJ2-3, with 8 bases lining up with TRBD2. Trimming cost V 0 bases and J 2 bases; bases outside gene matches: 10. The CDR3 loop spans 18 amino acids. In germline, CDR1 is ENHRY, CDR2 SYGVKD. CDR3: CAISESLAEKGHTDTQYF. Here the CDR3 DNA reads TGTGCCATCAGTGAGTCACTAGCGGAGAAGGGGCACACAGATACGCAGTATTTT.